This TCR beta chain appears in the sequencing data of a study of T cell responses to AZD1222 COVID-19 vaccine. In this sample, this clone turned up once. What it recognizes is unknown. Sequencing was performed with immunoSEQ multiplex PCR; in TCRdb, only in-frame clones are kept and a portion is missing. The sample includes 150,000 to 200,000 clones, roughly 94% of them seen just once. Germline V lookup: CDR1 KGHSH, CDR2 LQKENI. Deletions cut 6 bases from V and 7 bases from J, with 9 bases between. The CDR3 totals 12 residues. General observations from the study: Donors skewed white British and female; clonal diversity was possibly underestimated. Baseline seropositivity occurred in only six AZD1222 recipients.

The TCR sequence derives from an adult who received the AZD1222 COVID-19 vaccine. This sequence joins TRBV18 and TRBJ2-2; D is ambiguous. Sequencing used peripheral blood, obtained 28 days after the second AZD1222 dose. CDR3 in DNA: TGTGCCAGCTCCCCCCGAATCGGGGAGCTGTTTTTT. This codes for CASSPRIGELFF.